This TCR beta chain emerged from a study of blood T cells in healthy people across ages. Then a second PCR, running roughly 7 to 11 cycles, was carried out with a sample-barcoded 5' primer and a J-beta primer mix. One entry per CDR3 protein results from TCRdb running MiXCR on the 5' RACE reads. The table lists about 640,000 distinct CDR3 sequences, 58% of them singletons. CDR1 is SGHKS, CDR2 YYEKEE, per germline (reference sequence). The CDR3 runs 15 residues. In the case of this clonotype: An end of the junction does not agree with germline; a read error may underlie this.

The source of this sequence is a man aged 55-75 years in good health. The chain joins TRBV5-5 to TRBJ2-1; D ambiguous. What was sequenced was blood. As DNA, the CDR3 is TGTGCCAACAGCTTGAGTCAGAATACTTACAATGAGCAGTTCTTC. Residues: CANSLSQNTYNEQFF.